These 22 T cell receptor beta chains share one sample of origin, sequenced in a study of cytomegalovirus exposure and HLA in healthy donors. Here immunoSEQ multiplex PCR was the method, and the copy in TCRdb shows in-frame clones only, minus some. This sample carries fewer than 200,000 clones, 87% of them seen once, and the ten largest clones take roughly 1.4%. The specimen was PBMCs. All receptors derive from a woman in her twenties or thirties in good health and CMV-seronegative.

The rearrangement joins TRBV6-1 to TRBJ2-5; 8 bases are shared with TRBD1. The CDR3 totals 14 residues. Germline CDR1 MNHNS, CDR2 SASEGT. Losses at the gene ends were 4 bases for V and 1 base for J; bases not matched to a gene: 2. CDR3 residues: CASSVGQAQETQYF. Written as DNA, the CDR3 is TGTGCCAGCAGTGTGGGACAGGCCCAAGAGACCCAGTACTTC.

This clone was detected only a few times. This chain joins TRBV5-4 and TRBJ2-2, with 11 positions matching TRBD2. This CDR3 region has 17 residues. Trimming took 5 bases from V and 0 from J; bases not matched to a gene: 6. Germline CDR1 SGHNT, CDR2 YYREEE (reference sequence). The DNA for the CDR3 is TGTGCCAGCAGTTCGAAACTAGCGGGGGCGAACACCGGGGAGCTGTTTTTT. It encodes CASSSKLAGANTGELFF.

The chain is built from TRBV10-3 and TRBJ2-3; the match to TRBD2 covers 11 bases. The CDR3 runs to 14 residues. In germline, CDR1 is ENHRY, CDR2 SYGVKD. V dropped 8 bases and J dropped 1; count of bases not matched to a gene: 2. This CDR3 reads CAIQLAGGTDTQYF. CDR3 coding DNA: TGTGCCATCCAACTAGCGGGGGGCACAGATACGCAGTATTTT.

This clone was seen more than once but under ten times. The genes are TRBV7-9 and TRBJ1-6; D is perhaps TRBD1 (6 bases). V lost 1 base and J lost 10, with 17 bases in between. Looked up from germline, CDR1 is SEHNR and CDR2 is FQNEAQ (reference sequence). CDR3 length: 16 residues. The CDR3 loop reads CASSLEAGGISSPLHF. The CDR3 DNA reads TGTGCCAGCAGCTTAGAGGCGGGGGGCATTAGCTCACCCCTCCACTTT.

V is TRBV6-1 and J is TRBJ2-1; 12 nucleotides line up with TRBD2. There are 15 residues in the CDR3. Germline values: CDR1 MNHNS, CDR2 SASEGT. Trimming at V came to 2 bases and at J to 9 bases, leaving 5 bases not matched to a gene. CDR3 protein: CASSELAGGRSEQFF. CDR3 sequence (DNA): TGTGCCAGCAGTGAACTAGCGGGGGGGCGTAGTGAGCAGTTCTTC.

J is TRBJ1-3 and V is TRBV6-1, with 8 bases that match TRBD1. The CDR3 sequence is 15 residues long. Germline V lookup: CDR1 MNHNS, CDR2 SASEGT. V lost 6 bases, J lost 6 bases, and 10 bases stayed unmatched. In DNA form, the CDR3 reads TGTGCCAGCAGCCCAGATACAGGGGGATTAAACACCATATATTTT. Amino acid sequence: CASSPDTGGLNTIYF.

The rearrangement uses TRBV6-6 and TRBJ1-2, with D perhaps matching TRBD1 (6 bases). Germline CDR1 is MNHNY and CDR2 is SVGAGI (reference sequence). This CDR3 is 12 amino acids long. The ends were cut back, 6 bases at V and 8 bases at J, with 13 bases in the middle. Here the CDR3 reads CASRRQDGGYTF. CDR3 DNA sequence: TGTGCCAGCAGACGACAGGATGGCGGCTACACCTTC.

The J gene is TRBJ2-3, the V gene TRBV18; TRBD1 aligns across 8 bases. Germline assignment: CDR1 KGHSH and CDR2 LQKENI. The CDR3 covers 16 residues. Trimming removed 2 bases from V and 2 bases from J; junction bases left unmatched: 6. DNA for the CDR3: TGTGCCAGCTCACCAATCGGGACAGGCTCCACAGATACGCAGTATTTT. It encodes CASSPIGTGSTDTQYF.

This clone was seen once. V gene TRBV27 combines with J gene TRBJ1-1; D perhaps matches TRBD1 (6 bases). V was shortened by 5 bases and J by 10 bases, with 14 bases between the two germline ends. CDR1 and CDR2 from the germline V gene are MNHEY and SMNVEV (reference sequence). CDR3 length: 12 amino acids. CDR3 in DNA: TGTGCCAGCAGTAAACAGGGAAGGGGAGCTTTCTTT. Its protein is CASSKQGRGAFF.

V usage is TRBV27 and J usage is TRBJ2-7; perhaps TRBD2 as D (5 bases). V lost 5 bases and J lost 5, with 13 bases in between. The CDR3 extends over 13 amino acids. Looked up from germline, CDR1 is MNHEY and CDR2 is SMNVEV (reference sequence). The CDR3 nucleotides read TGTGCCAGCAGTACCCAACGAGGGCACGAGCAGTACTTC. Its protein is CASSTQRGHEQYF.

This clone appeared a single time. The genes are TRBV4-2 and TRBJ1-1, with D possibly TRBD1 on 5 matching bases. The V and J ends lost 4 bases and 0 bases respectively, with 15 bases between them. This CDR3 region has 16 residues. From germline, CDR1 is LGHNA and CDR2 YNFKEQ. The CDR3 protein is CASSPRGGGVNTEAFF. The CDR3 bases are TGTGCCAGCAGCCCCCGCGGAGGAGGGGTGAACACTGAAGCTTTCTTT.

The chain employs TRBV9 and TRBJ1-3; D ambiguous. V was shortened by 4 bases and J by 2 bases, with 13 bases between the two germline ends. This CDR3 is built from 15 residues. The germline V gene has CDR1 SGDLS and CDR2 YYNGEE. DNA of the CDR3: TGTGCCAGCAGCATTGACGGAGTACCTGGAAACACCATATATTTT. Protein sequence: CASSIDGVPGNTIYF. Complete variable domain (other parts from reference TRBV9 and TRBJ1-3): DSGVTQTPKHLITATGQRVTLRCSPRSGDLSVYWYQQSLDQGLQFLIQYYNGEERAKGNILERFSAQQFPDLHSELNLSSLELGDSALYFCASSIDGVPGNTIYFGEGSWLTVV.

The chain employs TRBV5-6 and TRBJ1-2, with 10 bases aligning to TRBD1. Looked up from germline, CDR1 is SGHDT and CDR2 is YYEEEE. With 2 bases clipped from V and 8 bases from J, the junction kept 12 bases outside the gene matches. The CDR3 has 16 amino acids. In nucleotides, the CDR3 is TGTGCCAGCAGCTTAATTCGACAGGGGGCGAATCAAGGCTACACCTTC. It codes for CASSLIRQGANQGYTF.

The chain carries TRBV2 and TRBJ1-2; D is perhaps TRBD1 (6 bases). Trimming shortened V by 6 bases and J by 3 bases, and 11 bases separated the two germline ends. In germline, CDR1 is SNHLY, CDR2 FYNNEI. The CDR3 length is 13 residues. This chain's CDR3 is CASSRNRDYGYTF. As DNA, the CDR3 is TGTGCCAGCAGCCGGAACAGGGACTATGGCTACACCTTC.

This clone was counted a single time. V usage is TRBV7-6 and J usage is TRBJ1-1; D is perhaps TRBD1 (5 bases). Germline values: CDR1 SGHVS, CDR2 FNYEAQ. V was clipped by 5 bases and J by 1 base, with 17 bases between them. This CDR3 region has 16 residues. The CDR3 sequence is CASSTILGRGNTEAFF. The CDR3 coding sequence is TGTGCCAGCAGCACTATCCTGGGAAGGGGGAACACTGAAGCTTTCTTT.

The gene calls are TRBV5-1 and TRBJ1-3; 9 bases are shared with TRBD1. The CDR3 sequence is 18 residues long. V gave up 4 bases and J gave up 4 bases; unmatched junction bases: 15. Germline V gene data show CDR1 as SGHRS and CDR2 as YFSETQ. The CDR3 loop is CASSPAGTGLGSGNTIYF. DNA of the CDR3: TGCGCCAGCAGCCCGGCCGGGACAGGGTTGGGTTCCGGAAACACCATATATTTT.

This rearrangement joins TRBV4-2 to TRBJ2-2, with 9 positions matching TRBD1. Germline V gene sequence: CDR1 LGHNA, CDR2 YNFKEQ. After removal of 2 bases from V and 5 bases from J, the junction contained 9 bases not matched to a gene. The CDR3 extends over 17 amino acids. As DNA, the CDR3 is TGTGCCAGCAGCCAAATCTCGGGACAGGGTCTAACCGGGGAGCTGTTTTTT. Residues: CASSQISGQGLTGELFF.

This chain uses TRBV4-1 with TRBJ2-7, with D tentatively TRBD1 (6 bases). Trimming took off 3 bases at V and 3 bases at J, with 15 bases between the two ends. In germline, CDR1 is MGHRA, CDR2 YSYEKL. There are 15 residues in the CDR3. The DNA of the CDR3 is TGCGCCAGCAGCCACAGAGAGGGACAAAACTACGAGCAGTACTTC. Its protein is CASSHREGQNYEQYF.

This rearrangement joins TRBV29-1 to TRBJ2-7, with 7 bases lining up with TRBD1. This CDR3 region has 14 residues. Per germline, CDR1 SQVTM and CDR2 ANQGSEA. V dropped 4 bases and J dropped 5; count of bases not matched to a gene: 11. CDR3 nucleotides: TGCAGCGTTGGGGGGACAGTCAATTTGAACGAGCAGTACTTC. Protein sequence: CSVGGTVNLNEQYF.

This chain connects TRBV30 to TRBJ2-7; weak D call: TRBD2 (5 bases). The germline gives CDR1 GTSNPN, CDR2 SVGIG (reference sequence). CDR3 length equals 15 residues. The V gene lost 0 bases and the J gene lost 0 bases, with 12 bases spanning the gap. As DNA, the CDR3 is TGTGCCTGGAGTGTTCGACCAGCGGACTCCTACGAGCAGTACTTC. Its translation: CAWSVRPADSYEQYF. Full variable domain (remainder filled in from reference TRBV30 and TRBJ2-7): SQTIHQWPATLVQPVGSPLSLECTVEGTSNPNLYWYRQAAGRGLQLLFYSVGIGQISSEVPQNLSASRPQDRQFILSSKKLLLSDSGFYLCAWSVRPADSYEQYFGPGTRLTVT.

The CDR3: CASSFAGELFF. CDR3 nucleotides: TGTGCCAGCAGTTTCGCCGGGGAGCTGTTTTTT. The chain links TRBV27 to TRBJ2-2; D gene uncertain. Germline V gene sequence: CDR1 MNHEY, CDR2 SMNVEV (reference sequence). The V end was cut by 3 bases, the J end by 6 bases, with 2 bases between. This CDR3 is 11 amino acids long.

The V and J genes are TRBV7-2 and TRBJ2-3, with 13 bases matching TRBD2. Germline V gene lookup returns CDR1 SGHTA and CDR2 FQGNSA. CDR3 length: 16 amino acids. J lost 8 bases, V lost 4 bases, and 9 bases had no gene match. CDR3 coding DNA: TGTGCCAGCAGCTACCAGACTAGCGGGGGGCTGATTACGCAGTATTTT. This codes for CASSYQTSGGLITQYF.